This T cell receptor (beta chain) was observed in a study of human T cells and chemical hapten exposure. Study overall: The upper back received 0.01% DPC by patch testing, with results read at 6 days. Patients, mostly women, had alopecia areata, alopecia totalis or alopecia universalis.

One entry per CDR3 protein results from TCRdb running MiXCR on the RACE reads. The sample has some 96,000 distinct CDR3 sequences; 27% are singletons. The CDR3 has 13 residues. The J segment lost 7 bases and the V segment lost 6 bases, leaving 7 bases of the junction unmatched. Germline loops: CDR1 DFQATT, CDR2 SNEGSKA (reference sequence). Time point denoted: patch test 3, about 24 weeks after DPC sensitization. Treatment here: therapeutic diphenylcyclopropenone sensitization with weekly scalp DPC. Unfractionated whole blood yielded total RNA. This sequence joins TRBV20-1 and TRBJ1-5; TRBD1 matches at 9 bases. Sequences were derived from whole blood, sampled in connection with sensitization to the hapten diphenylcyclopropenone (DPC). The receptor comes from a man aged 35 to 55 with alopecia areata. Some clones in this sample may be carry-over from other donors' samples. The DNA for the CDR3 is TGCAGTGCGATACAGGGGGCAGACCAGCCCCAGCATTTT. It codes for CSAIQGADQPQHF.